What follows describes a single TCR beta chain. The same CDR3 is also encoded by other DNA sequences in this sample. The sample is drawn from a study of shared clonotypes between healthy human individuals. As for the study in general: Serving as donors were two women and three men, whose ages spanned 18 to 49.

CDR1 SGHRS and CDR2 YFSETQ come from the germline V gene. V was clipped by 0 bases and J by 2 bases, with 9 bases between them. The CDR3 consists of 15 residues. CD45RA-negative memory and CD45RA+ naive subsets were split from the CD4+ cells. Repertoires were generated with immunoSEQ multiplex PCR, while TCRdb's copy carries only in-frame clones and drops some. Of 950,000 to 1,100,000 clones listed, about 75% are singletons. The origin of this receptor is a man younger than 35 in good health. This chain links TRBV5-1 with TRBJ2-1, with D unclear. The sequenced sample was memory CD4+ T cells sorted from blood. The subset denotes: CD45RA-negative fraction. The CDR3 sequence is CASSLGPETYNEQFF. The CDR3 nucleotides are TGCGCCAGCAGCTTGGGGCCTGAAACCTACAATGAGCAGTTCTTC.